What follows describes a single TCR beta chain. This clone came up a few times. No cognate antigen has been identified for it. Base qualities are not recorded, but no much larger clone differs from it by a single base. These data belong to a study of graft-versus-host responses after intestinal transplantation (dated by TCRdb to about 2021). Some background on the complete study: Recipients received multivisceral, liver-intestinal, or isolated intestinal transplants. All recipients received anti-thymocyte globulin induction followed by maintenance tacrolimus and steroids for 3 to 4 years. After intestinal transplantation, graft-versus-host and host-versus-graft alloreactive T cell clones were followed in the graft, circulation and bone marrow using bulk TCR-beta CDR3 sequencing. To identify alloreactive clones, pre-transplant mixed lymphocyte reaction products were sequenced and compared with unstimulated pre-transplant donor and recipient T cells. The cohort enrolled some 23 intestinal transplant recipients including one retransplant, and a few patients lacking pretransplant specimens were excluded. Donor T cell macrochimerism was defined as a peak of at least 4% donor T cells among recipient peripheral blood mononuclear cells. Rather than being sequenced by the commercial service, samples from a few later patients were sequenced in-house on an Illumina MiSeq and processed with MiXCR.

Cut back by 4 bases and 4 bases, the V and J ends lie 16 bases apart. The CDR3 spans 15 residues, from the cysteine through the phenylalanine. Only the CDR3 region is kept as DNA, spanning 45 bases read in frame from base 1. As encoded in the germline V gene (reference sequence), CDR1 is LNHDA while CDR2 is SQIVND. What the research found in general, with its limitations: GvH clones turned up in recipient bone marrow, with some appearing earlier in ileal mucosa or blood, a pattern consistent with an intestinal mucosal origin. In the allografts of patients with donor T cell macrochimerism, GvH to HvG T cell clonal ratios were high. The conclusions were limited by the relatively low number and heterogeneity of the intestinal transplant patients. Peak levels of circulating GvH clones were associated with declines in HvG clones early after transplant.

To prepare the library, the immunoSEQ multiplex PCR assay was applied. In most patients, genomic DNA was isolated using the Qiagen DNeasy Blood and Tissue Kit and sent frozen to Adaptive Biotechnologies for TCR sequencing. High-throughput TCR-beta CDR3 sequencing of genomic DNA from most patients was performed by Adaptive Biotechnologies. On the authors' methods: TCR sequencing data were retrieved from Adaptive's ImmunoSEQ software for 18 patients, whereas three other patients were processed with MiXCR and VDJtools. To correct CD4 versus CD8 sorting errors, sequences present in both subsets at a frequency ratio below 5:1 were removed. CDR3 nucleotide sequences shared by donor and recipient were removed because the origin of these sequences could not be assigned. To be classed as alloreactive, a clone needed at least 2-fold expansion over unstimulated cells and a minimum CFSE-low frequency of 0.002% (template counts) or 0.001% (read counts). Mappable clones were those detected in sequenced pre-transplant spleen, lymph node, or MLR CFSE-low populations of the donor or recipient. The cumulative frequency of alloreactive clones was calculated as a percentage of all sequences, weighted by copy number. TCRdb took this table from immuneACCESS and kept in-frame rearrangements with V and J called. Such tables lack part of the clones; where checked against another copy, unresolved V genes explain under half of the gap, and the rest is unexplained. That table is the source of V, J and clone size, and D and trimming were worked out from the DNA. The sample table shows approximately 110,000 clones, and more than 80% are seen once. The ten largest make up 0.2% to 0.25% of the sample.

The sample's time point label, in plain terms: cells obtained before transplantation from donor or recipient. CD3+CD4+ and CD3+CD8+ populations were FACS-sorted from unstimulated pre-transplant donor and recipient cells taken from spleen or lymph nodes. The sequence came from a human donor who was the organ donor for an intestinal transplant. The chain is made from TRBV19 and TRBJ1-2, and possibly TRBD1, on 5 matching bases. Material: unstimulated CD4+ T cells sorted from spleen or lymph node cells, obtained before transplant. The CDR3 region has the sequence CASSSRGGDAYGYTF. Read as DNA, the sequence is TGTGCCAGTAGTAGCCGGGGGGGGGACGCCTATGGCTACACCTTC.